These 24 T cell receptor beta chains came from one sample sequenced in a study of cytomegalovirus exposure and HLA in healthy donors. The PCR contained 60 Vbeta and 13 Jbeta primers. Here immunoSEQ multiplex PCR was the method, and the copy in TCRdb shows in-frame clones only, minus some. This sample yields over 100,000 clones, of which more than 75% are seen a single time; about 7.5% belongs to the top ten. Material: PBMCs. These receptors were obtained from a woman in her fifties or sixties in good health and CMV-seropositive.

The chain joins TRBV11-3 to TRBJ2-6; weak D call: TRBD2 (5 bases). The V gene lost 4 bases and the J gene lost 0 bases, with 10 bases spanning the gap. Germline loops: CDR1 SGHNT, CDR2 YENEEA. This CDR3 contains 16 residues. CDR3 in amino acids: CASSSYSGSGANVLTF. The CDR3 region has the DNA TGTGCCAGCAGCTCATACAGCGGCTCTGGGGCCAACGTCCTGACTTTC.

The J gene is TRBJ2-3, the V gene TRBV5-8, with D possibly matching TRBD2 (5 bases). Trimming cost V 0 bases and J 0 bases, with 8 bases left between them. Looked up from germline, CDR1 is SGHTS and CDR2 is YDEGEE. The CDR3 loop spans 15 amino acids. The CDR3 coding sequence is TGTGCCAGCAGCTTGGACGGGGTCAGCACAGATACGCAGTATTTT. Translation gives CASSLDGVSTDTQYF.

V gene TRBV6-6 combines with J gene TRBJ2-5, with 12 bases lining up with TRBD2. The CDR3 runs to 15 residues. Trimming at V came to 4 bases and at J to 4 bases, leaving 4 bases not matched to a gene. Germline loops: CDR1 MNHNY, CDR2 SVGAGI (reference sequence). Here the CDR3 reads CASSSTLAGGETQYF. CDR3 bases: TGTGCCAGCAGTTCAACACTAGCGGGAGGAGAGACCCAGTACTTC.

CDR3 in DNA: TGTGCCAGCAGACAGGATGGCAATCAGCCCCAGCATTTT. It translates to CASRQDGNQPQHF. The chain couples TRBV2 to TRBJ1-5, with D possibly TRBD1 on 5 matching bases. This CDR3 region has 13 residues. The ends were cut back, 6 bases at V and 2 bases at J, with 8 bases in the middle. CDR1 and CDR2 (germline): SNHLY, FYNNEI.

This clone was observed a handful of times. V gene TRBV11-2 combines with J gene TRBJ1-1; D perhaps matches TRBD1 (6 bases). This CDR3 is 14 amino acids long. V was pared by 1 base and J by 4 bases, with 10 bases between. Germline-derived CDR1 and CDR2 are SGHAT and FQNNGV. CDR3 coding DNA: TGTGCCAGCAGCTTAGGCAGGGGAGCCACTGAAGCTTTCTTT. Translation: CASSLGRGATEAFF.

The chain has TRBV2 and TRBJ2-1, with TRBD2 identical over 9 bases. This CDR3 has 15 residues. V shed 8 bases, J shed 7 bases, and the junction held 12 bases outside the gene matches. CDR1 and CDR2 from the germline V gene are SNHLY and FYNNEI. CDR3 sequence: CASLRLAGITNEQFF. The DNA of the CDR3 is TGTGCCAGCTTACGGCTAGCGGGAATCACGAATGAGCAGTTCTTC.

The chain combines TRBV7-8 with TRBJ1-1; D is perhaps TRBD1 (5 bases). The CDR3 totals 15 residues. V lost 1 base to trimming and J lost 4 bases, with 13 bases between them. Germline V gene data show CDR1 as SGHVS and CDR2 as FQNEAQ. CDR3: CASSLVVMGGTEAFF. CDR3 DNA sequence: TGTGCCAGCAGCTTAGTGGTGATGGGGGGCACTGAAGCTTTCTTT.

CDR3 residues: CASSLSLTRDRVPYEQYF. The DNA for the CDR3 is TGTGCCAGCAGTTTATCCCTTACCCGGGACAGGGTTCCCTACGAGCAGTACTTC. The genes are TRBV27 and TRBJ2-7; 9 bases are shared with TRBD1. CDR1 is MNHEY and CDR2 is SMNVEV in the germline V gene (reference sequence). CDR3 length equals 18 residues. The trim removed 0 bases at V and 2 bases at J, leaving 11 bases unmatched.

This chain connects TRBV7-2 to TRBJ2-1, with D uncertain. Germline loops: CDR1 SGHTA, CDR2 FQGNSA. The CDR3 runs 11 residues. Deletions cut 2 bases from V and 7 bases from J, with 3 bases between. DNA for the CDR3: TGTGCCAGCAGCTTACAAAATGAGCAGTTCTTC. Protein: CASSLQNEQFF.

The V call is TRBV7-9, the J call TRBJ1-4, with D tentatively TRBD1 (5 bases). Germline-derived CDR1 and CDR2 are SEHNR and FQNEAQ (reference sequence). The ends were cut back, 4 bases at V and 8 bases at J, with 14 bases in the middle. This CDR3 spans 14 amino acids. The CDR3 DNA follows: TGTGCCAGCAGCTCTCAGGACATAGAGGAAAAACTGTTTTTT. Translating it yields CASSSQDIEEKLFF.

The CDR3: CASSLSSGGARTEAFF. The DNA of the CDR3 is TGTGCCAGTAGTCTCTCCTCTGGTGGGGCGAGGACTGAAGCTTTCTTT. This rearrangement joins TRBV19 to TRBJ1-1, with a possible D match to TRBD1 (5 bases). The V gene's germline CDR1 is LNHDA and CDR2 SQIVND (reference sequence). There are 16 residues in the CDR3. V dropped 5 bases and J dropped 5 bases, with 21 bases sitting between them.

This CDR3 reads CASSLEGSDSSYEQYF. The DNA of the CDR3 is TGTGCCAGCAGCTTAGAGGGTTCGGACAGTTCCTACGAGCAGTACTTC. The rearrangement uses TRBV13 and TRBJ2-7; perhaps TRBD1 as D (6 bases). This CDR3 has 16 amino acids. Trimming shortened V by 1 base and J by 1 base, and 14 bases separated the two germline ends. Germline-derived CDR1 and CDR2 are PRHDT and FYEKMQ (reference sequence).

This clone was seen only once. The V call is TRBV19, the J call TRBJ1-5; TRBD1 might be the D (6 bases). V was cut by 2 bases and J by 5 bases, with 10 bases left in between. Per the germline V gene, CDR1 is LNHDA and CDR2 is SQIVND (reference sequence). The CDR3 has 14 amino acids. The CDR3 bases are TGTGCCAGTAGTATAAGCGGGGGCGATCAGCCCCAGCATTTT. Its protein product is CASSISGGDQPQHF.

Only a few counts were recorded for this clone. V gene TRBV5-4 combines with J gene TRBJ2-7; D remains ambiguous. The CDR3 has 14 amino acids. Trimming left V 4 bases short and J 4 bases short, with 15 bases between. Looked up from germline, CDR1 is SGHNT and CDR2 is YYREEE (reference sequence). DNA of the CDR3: TGTGCCAGCAGCACCCGTGGTGGCCAGTACGAGCAGTACTTC. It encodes CASSTRGGQYEQYF.

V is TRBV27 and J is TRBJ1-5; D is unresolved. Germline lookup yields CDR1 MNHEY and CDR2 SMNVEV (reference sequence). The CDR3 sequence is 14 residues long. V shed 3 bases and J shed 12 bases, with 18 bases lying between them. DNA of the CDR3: TGTGCCAGCAGTTTCCGCGCACCGCCATTTCGCCAGCATTTT. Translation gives CASSFRAPPFRQHF.

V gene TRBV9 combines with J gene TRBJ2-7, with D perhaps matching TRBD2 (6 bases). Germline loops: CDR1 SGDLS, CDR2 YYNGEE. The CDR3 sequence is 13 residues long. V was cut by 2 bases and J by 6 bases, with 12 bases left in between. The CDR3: CASSVGMGGEQYF. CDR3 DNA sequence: TGTGCCAGCAGCGTTGGGATGGGGGGCGAGCAGTACTTC.

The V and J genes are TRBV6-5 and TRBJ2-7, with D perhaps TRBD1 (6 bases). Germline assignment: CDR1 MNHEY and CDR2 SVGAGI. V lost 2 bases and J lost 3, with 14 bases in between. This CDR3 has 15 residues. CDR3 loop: CASSYAVQGYYEQYF. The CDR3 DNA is TGTGCCAGCAGTTACGCGGTTCAGGGGTACTACGAGCAGTACTTC.

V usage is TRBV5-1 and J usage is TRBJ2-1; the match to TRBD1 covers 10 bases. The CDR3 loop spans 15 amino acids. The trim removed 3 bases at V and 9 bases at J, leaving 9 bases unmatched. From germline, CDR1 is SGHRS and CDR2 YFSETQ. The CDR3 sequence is CASSSGTGDLGEQFF. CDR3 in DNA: TGCGCCAGCAGCTCCGGGACAGGGGATCTTGGTGAGCAGTTCTTC.

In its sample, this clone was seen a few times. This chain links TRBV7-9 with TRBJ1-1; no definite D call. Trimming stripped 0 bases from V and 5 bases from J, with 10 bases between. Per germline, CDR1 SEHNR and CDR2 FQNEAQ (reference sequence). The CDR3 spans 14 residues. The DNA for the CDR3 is TGTGCCAGCAGCTTAGCGCTCGAGAAAACTGAAGCTTTCTTT. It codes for CASSLALEKTEAFF.

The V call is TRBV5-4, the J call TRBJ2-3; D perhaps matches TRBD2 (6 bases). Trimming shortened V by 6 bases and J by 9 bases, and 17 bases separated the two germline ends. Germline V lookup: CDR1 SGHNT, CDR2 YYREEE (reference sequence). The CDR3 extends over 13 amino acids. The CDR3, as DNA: TGTGCCAGCACCCTTCCCGGAGGGATAACGCAGTATTTT. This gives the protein CASTLPGGITQYF.

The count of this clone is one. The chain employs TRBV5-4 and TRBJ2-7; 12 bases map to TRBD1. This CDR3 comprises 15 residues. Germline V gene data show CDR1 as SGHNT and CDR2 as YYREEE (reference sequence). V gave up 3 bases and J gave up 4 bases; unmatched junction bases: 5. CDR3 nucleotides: TGTGCCAGCAGCTCCCGGGACAGGGGGCTTTACGAGCAGTACTTC. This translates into CASSSRDRGLYEQYF.

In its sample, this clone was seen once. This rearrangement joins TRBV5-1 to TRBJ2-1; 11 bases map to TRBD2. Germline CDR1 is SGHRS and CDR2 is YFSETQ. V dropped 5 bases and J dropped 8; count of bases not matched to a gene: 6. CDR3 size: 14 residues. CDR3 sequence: CASRLAGGWDEQFF. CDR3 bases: TGCGCCAGCAGATTAGCGGGGGGGTGGGATGAGCAGTTCTTC. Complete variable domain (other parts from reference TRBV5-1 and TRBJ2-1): KAGVTQTPRYLIKTRGQQVTLSCSPISGHRSVSWYQQTPGQGLQFLFEYFSETQRNKGNFPGRFSGRQFSNSRSEMNVSTLELGDSALYLCASRLAGGWDEQFFGPGTRLTVL.

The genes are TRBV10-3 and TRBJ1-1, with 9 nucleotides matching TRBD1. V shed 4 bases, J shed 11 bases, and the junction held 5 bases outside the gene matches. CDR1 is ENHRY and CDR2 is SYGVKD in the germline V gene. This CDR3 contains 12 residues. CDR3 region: CAISVGTGHAFF. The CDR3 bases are TGTGCCATCAGTGTAGGGACAGGGCACGCTTTCTTT.

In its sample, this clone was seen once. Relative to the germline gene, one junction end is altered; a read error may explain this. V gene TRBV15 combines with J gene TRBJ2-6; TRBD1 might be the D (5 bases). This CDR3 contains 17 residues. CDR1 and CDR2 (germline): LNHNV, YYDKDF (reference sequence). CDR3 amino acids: CATSRDGVGAGANGLTF. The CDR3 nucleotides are TGTGCCACCAGCAGAGATGGCGTTGGGGCTGGGGCCAACGGCCTGACTTTC.